This passage covers 14 T cell receptor beta chains from one sample sequenced in a study of response to subunit inactivated influenza vaccine. From the RT-PCR reads, TCRdb called clonotypes with MiXCR, one entry per CDR3 protein. The sample comprises under 750,000 distinct CDR3 sequences, about an eighth of which are singletons, and roughly 10% rests with the top ten. The sample in question was PBMCs from blood, obtained on the day of vaccination. These receptors were obtained from a man in his forties or fifties who received an inactivated influenza vaccine.

The gene calls are TRBV12-3 or TRBV12-4 and TRBJ2-7, with 9 positions matching TRBD1. The CDR3 spans 13 residues. Germline trimming cut 7 bases from V and 2 bases from J; bases unmatched to any gene: 3. The CDR3 sequence is CASTWTGAYEQYF. The CDR3 DNA is TGTGCCAGCACTTGGACAGGGGCCTACGAGCAGTACTTC.

This clonotype was counted between two and nine times. The V and J genes are TRBV5-6 and TRBJ2-1, with TRBD2 identical over 10 bases. The CDR3 loop spans 17 amino acids. V trimming: 0 bases; J trimming: 4 bases; junction bases outside the gene matches: 7. Germline assignment: CDR1 SGHDT and CDR2 YYEEEE. The CDR3 region has the DNA TGTGCCAGCAGCTTGGAGGGAAGTAGCGGGAGGTACAATGAGCAGTTCTTC. Protein: CASSLEGSSGRYNEQFF.

The CDR3 sequence: CSARARLAGGQETQYF. The CDR3 DNA follows: TGCAGTGCTAGAGCACGACTAGCGGGAGGGCAGGAGACCCAGTACTTC. The chain recombines TRBV20-1 with TRBJ2-5, with 14 bases lining up with TRBD2. Germline CDR1 is DFQATT and CDR2 is SNEGSKA (reference sequence). V shed 1 base, J shed 5 bases, and the junction held 6 bases outside the gene matches. The CDR3 has 16 residues.

The chain carries TRBV20-1 and TRBJ2-3; 9 bases map to TRBD1. The germline V gene has CDR1 DFQATT and CDR2 SNEGSKA (reference sequence). The V segment lost 5 bases and the J segment 4 bases; nucleotides outside the gene matches: 4. The CDR3 covers 13 residues. The CDR3 here is CSAPDRGADTQYF. In DNA form, the CDR3 reads TGCAGTGCTCCGGACAGGGGCGCAGATACGCAGTATTTT.

This clonotype was seen ten or more times. The CDR3: CASLGLAGTRLDPSSYNEQFF. CDR3 nucleotide sequence: TGTGCCAGCCTGGGATTGGCGGGGACCAGGCTCGATCCGAGCTCCTACAATGAGCAGTTCTTC. The chain is built from TRBV6-2 or TRBV6-3 and TRBJ2-1, with a possible D match to TRBD2 (6 bases). The CDR3 sequence is 21 residues long. The V gene's germline CDR1 is MNHEY and CDR2 SVGEGT. With 8 bases removed from V and 0 bases from J, the gap between germline ends came to 32 bases.

This clonotype was observed a few times. V is TRBV9 and J is TRBJ2-5, with TRBD1 matching 7 bases. V lost 3 bases and J lost 4; bases outside the gene matches: 9. The CDR3 consists of 15 residues. Per germline, CDR1 SGDLS and CDR2 YYNGEE. The CDR3 bases are TGTGCCAGCAGCGACACAGGGGCCCGGGGAGAGACCCAGTACTTC. It yields the protein CASSDTGARGETQYF.

This clonotype was counted between two and nine times. The chain combines TRBV20-1 with TRBJ2-1, with D possibly TRBD1 on 7 matching bases. Germline CDR1 reads DFQATT; CDR2 reads SNEGSKA (reference sequence). V was shortened by 0 bases and J by 3 bases, with 12 bases between the two germline ends. The CDR3 extends over 15 amino acids. The CDR3 sequence is CSAREGQGGYNEQFF. DNA of the CDR3: TGCAGTGCTAGAGAAGGGCAGGGGGGCTACAATGAGCAGTTCTTC.

This clonotype has just a few counts. The CDR3 DNA follows: TGCGCCAGCACCGCTAGCTGGGCTGAGCAGTTCTTC. This translates into CASTASWAEQFF. This chain connects TRBV5-1 to TRBJ2-1; D is possibly TRBD2 (5 bases). Trimming removed 6 bases at V and 9 bases at J, with 13 bases between. This CDR3 contains 12 residues. CDR1 and CDR2 from the germline V gene are SGHRS and YFSETQ. Looking up the rest from reference TRBV5-1 and TRBJ2-1 gives the full variable domain: KAGVTQTPRYLIKTRGQQVTLSCSPISGHRSVSWYQQTPGQGLQFLFEYFSETQRNKGNFPGRFSGRQFSNSRSEMNVSTLELGDSALYLCASTASWAEQFFGPGTRLTVL.

This chain links TRBV5-1 with TRBJ2-7, with D perhaps TRBD1 or TRBD2 (5 bases each). Trimming left V 1 base short and J 3 bases short, with 20 bases between. CDR3 size: 17 residues. The germline V gene encodes CDR1 SGHRS and CDR2 YFSETQ. CDR3 DNA: TGCGCCAGCAGCTTGACCCTCGGGACCCCCGGCTACTACGAGCAGTACTTC. Amino acid sequence: CASSLTLGTPGYYEQYF.

This clonotype was detected only a few times. The genes are TRBV4-2 and TRBJ2-1; 8 bases are a match to TRBD1. Per the germline V gene, CDR1 is LGHNA and CDR2 is YNFKEQ. The V gene end was trimmed by 0 bases and the J gene end by 4 bases; junction bases not matched to a gene: 5. CDR3 size: 16 residues. CDR3 amino acids: CASSQDWQGAYNEQFF. CDR3 bases: TGTGCCAGCAGCCAAGACTGGCAGGGGGCATACAATGAGCAGTTCTTC.

This chain joins TRBV5-4 and TRBJ2-3, with D maybe TRBD1 (6 bases). The CDR3 length is 15 residues. V was cut by 4 bases and J by 2 bases, with 14 bases left in between. Germline CDR1 reads SGHNT; CDR2 reads YYREEE (reference sequence). This CDR3 is CASSNRDTHTDTQYF. The CDR3 coding sequence is TGTGCCAGCAGCAACCGGGACACACACACAGATACGCAGTATTTT.

This clonotype was detected a few times. V and J are TRBV10-3 and TRBJ2-1, with 13 nucleotides matching TRBD2. V dropped 5 bases and J dropped 8; count of bases not matched to a gene: 9. The CDR3 runs 16 residues. Germline V gene lookup returns CDR1 ENHRY and CDR2 SYGVKD. The CDR3, as DNA: TGTGCCATCAGTCCAGGAAGAGGACTAGCGGGGGATGAGCAGTTCTTC. Translated: CAISPGRGLAGDEQFF.

This clonotype was seen many times. This sequence joins TRBV7-8 and TRBJ1-5; 7 bases line up with TRBD1. The trim removed 2 bases at V and 2 bases at J, leaving 9 bases unmatched. In germline, CDR1 is SGHVS, CDR2 FQNEAQ. CDR3 length: 17 residues. The CDR3 nucleotides read TGTGCCAGCAGCTTACCACCCTTGGACAGGCGCAATCAGCCCCAGCATTTT. Its protein is CASSLPPLDRRNQPQHF.

This clonotype was counted at least ten times. This sequence joins TRBV7-2 and TRBJ2-3; D is unresolved. The CDR3 consists of 14 residues. Between the trimmed V and J ends, which lost 3 bases and 2 bases, there was a span of 9 bases. Germline assignment: CDR1 SGHTA and CDR2 FQGNSA. CDR3 nucleotide sequence: TGTGCCAGCAGCTTCGCTAGGTACACAGATACGCAGTATTTT. Translating gives CASSFARYTDTQYF. Full variable domain (rest looked up from reference TRBV7-2 and TRBJ2-3): GAGVSQSPSNKVTEKGKDVELRCDPISGHTALYWYRQSLGQGLEFLIYFQGNSAPDKSGLPSDRFSAERTGGSVSTLTIQRTQQEDSAVYLCASSFARYTDTQYFGPGTRLTVL.